This T cell receptor beta chain emerged from a study of T-cell reconstitution after alpha-beta-depleted transplantation in children. Study-wide points: In patients about two months after transplant, alpha-beta T cells reportedly arose from several hundred expanded graft clones. The origin of high day-60 TCRbeta diversity in some patients lay in surviving recipient T cells and thymic progenitors. Counts and diversity of T cells one year after transplant came mostly from newly produced T cells.

TCRbeta library preparation incorporated unique molecular identifiers. TCRdb redid the calling of the PCR reads with MiXCR, one entry per CDR3 protein. Of 300,000 to 400,000 distinct CDR3 sequences listed, under 20% are singletons. The germline V gene encodes CDR1 SGHVS and CDR2 FNYEAQ. Deletions cut 1 base from V and 0 bases from J, with 13 bases between. The CDR3 runs to 16 residues. This clonotype was seen more than once but under ten times. Its antigen is unknown. The gene calls are TRBV7-6 and TRBJ2-7, with D possibly called TRBD1 or TRBD2 (5 bases each). Sample: PBMCs, mostly from graft donor cells, taken 360 days after TCRalphabeta/CD19-depleted stem cell transplant. This clonotype originated in a male patient aged 2-15 years who had a stem cell transplant for acute lymphoblastic leukemia, so the T cells may come from the graft donor. In DNA, the CDR3 is TGTGCCAGCAGCTTAGGTGGGGGTATCCTCTCCTACGAGCAGTACTTC. This gives the protein CASSLGGGILSYEQYF. The full variable domain, completed using reference TRBV7-6 and TRBJ2-7, is GAGVSQSPRYKVTKRGQDVALRCDPISGHVSLYWYRQALGQGPEFLTYFNYEAQQDKSGLPNDRFSAERPEGSISTLTIQRTEQRDSAMYRCASSLGGGILSYEQYFGPGTRLTVT.